The entry that follows covers one T cell receptor (beta chain) sequence. The CDR3 covers 15 residues. Unmatched junction bases numbered 9, after V lost 8 bases and J lost 2 bases. Per germline, CDR1 SEHNR and CDR2 FQNEAQ (reference sequence). This specimen comes from a study of blood T cell repertoires in COVID-19. Study at large: T cells, B-cell-depleted T cells, or PBMCs provided the cDNA or gDNA that served as material.

In the authors' methods: Reference gene primer amplification in the assay estimated nucleated cell counts. Libraries were prepared by immunoSEQ multiplex PCR; TCRdb keeps only in-frame clonotypes and omits some of them. V, J and clone size are taken as reported in that table, and D and trimming were inferred from the DNA itself. This sample has almost 350,000 clones, with 88% found just once. The source is a woman aged 25 to 39 who had been exposed to COVID-19. The sequenced sample consisted of PBMCs or T cells enriched from blood (not recorded which). The chain uses TRBV7-9 and TRBJ2-1, with 7 nucleotides matching TRBD1. CDR3 sequence: CASEPIGTAYNEQFF. CDR3 sequence (DNA): TGTGCCAGCGAGCCCATTGGGACAGCCTACAATGAGCAGTTCTTC.